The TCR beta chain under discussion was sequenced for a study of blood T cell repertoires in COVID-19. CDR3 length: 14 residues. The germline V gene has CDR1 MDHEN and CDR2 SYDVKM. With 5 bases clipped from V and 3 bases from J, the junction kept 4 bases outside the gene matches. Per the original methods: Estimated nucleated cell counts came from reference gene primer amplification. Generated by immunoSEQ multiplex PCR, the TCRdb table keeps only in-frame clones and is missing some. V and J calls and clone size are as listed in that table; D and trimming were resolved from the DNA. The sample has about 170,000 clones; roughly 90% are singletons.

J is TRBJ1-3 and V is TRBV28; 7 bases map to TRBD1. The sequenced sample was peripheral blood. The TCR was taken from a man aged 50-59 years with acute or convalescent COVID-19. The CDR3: CASSLDRVGNTIYF. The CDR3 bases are TGTGCCAGCAGTCTCGACAGGGTTGGAAACACCATATATTTT.